The entry that follows covers one T cell receptor beta chain sequence. These data originate in a study of blood T cell repertoires in COVID-19. The overall study: COVID-19 samples collected from the United States, Italy and Spain covered acute and convalescent phases.

In germline, CDR1 is MDHEN, CDR2 SYDVKM. The CDR3 runs to 14 residues. Trimming removed 3 bases at V and 2 bases at J, with 10 bases between. TCRdb's copy holds only in-frame clones and misses some; the assay was immunoSEQ multiplex PCR. The table has tens of thousands of clones, 65% to 75% seen once. The sequencing input was peripheral blood. The rearrangement uses TRBV28 and TRBJ1-1; D is possibly TRBD1 (6 bases). This clonotype originated in a man aged 50-60 years with COVID-19, enrolled during active disease. The CDR3 reads CASSLTGINTEAFF. CDR3 in DNA: TGTGCCAGCAGTTTGACAGGAATAAACACTGAAGCTTTCTTT.